This T cell receptor (beta chain) was sequenced for a study of blood T cell repertoires in COVID-19. Across the whole study: The origin of the acute and convalescent COVID-19 samples was the United States, Italy and Spain.

In the source study's methods: Researchers report that nucleated cell counts were estimated from reference gene primer amplification. Profiling relied on immunoSEQ multiplex PCR, and the TCRdb table lists in-frame clones only, not all of them. For V, J and clone size, that table is used; D and trimming come from the DNA. This sample has tens of thousands of clones, with around 80% found just once. This clone has just a few counts. The source is a human donor with active or convalescent COVID-19. The donor label of this sample is uncertain. Sequencing was done on a sample of peripheral blood.

As DNA, the CDR3 is TGTGCCAGCAGCACCGGAGGCCAGGGGGCCTGCGAGCAGTACTTC. Protein sequence: CASSTGGQGACEQYF. The chain couples TRBV21-1 to TRBJ2-7; the DNA was not compared with TRBD1, the D call given in the table. TRBV21-1 is flagged as a pseudogene. This CDR3 spans 15 amino acids.